Sequencing of this T cell receptor beta chain was carried out in a study of blood T cell repertoires in COVID-19. At the level of the study: PBMCs, B-cell-depleted T cells, or T cells provided the cDNA or gDNA that made up the material.

The V gene lost 3 bases and the J gene lost 3 bases, with 11 bases spanning the gap. The CDR3 sequence is 14 residues long. CDR1 and CDR2 from the germline V gene are GTSNPN and SVGIG (reference sequence). TCRdb keeps only in-frame clones here, not all; method: immunoSEQ multiplex PCR. The sample has some 140,000 clones; roughly 80% are singletons. The chain links TRBV30 to TRBJ2-2; perhaps TRBD1 as D (5 bases). The sequencing sample was made of peripheral blood. This clonotype was obtained from a man between 60 and 70 years old with acute or convalescent COVID-19. The CDR3 region is CAWRGPEDTGELFF. CDR3 sequence (DNA): TGTGCCTGGAGGGGGCCCGAAGACACCGGGGAGCTGTTTTTT.